This record looks at one T cell receptor beta chain sequence and its context. Its antigen is still unknown. Germline CDR1 and CDR2: SQVTM and ANQGSEA. This CDR3 comprises 13 residues. V shed 5 bases and J shed 0 bases, with 11 bases lying between them. Amplification used 60 Vbeta primers and 13 Jbeta primers. The table came from immunoSEQ multiplex PCR; TCRdb's copy has only in-frame clones and leaves some out. The data hold about 250,000 clones, with 85% to 95% observed a single time. This sample stems from a study of cytomegalovirus exposure and HLA in healthy donors. Study-wide results and caveats: A later analysis found TCR association rates differed by HLA locus, highest for DRB1 and lowest for HLA-C.

Healthy bone marrow donors made up the donors. Sequencing was done on a sample of PBMCs. The V and J genes are TRBV29-1 and TRBJ2-7, with D perhaps TRBD1 (6 bases). The receptor was isolated from a girl between 2 and 10 years old in good health and CMV-seronegative. The chain's CDR3 is CSVLTGSSYEQYF. Here the CDR3 DNA reads TGCAGCGTTCTAACAGGGTCCTCCTACGAGCAGTACTTC.